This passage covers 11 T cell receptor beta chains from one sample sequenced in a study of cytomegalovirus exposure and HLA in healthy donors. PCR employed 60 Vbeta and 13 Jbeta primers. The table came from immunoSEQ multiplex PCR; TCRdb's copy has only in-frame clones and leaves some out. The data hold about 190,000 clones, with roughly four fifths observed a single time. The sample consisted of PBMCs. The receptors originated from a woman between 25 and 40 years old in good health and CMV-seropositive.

The CDR3 sequence: CSVPGQGNYGYTF. In DNA, the CDR3 is TGCAGCGTTCCTGGACAGGGAAACTATGGCTACACCTTC. The chain couples TRBV29-1 to TRBJ1-2; 8 nucleotides align to TRBD1. The V gene's germline CDR1 is SQVTM and CDR2 ANQGSEA. The CDR3 extends over 13 amino acids. Trimming at V came to 5 bases and at J to 2 bases, leaving 4 bases not matched to a gene.

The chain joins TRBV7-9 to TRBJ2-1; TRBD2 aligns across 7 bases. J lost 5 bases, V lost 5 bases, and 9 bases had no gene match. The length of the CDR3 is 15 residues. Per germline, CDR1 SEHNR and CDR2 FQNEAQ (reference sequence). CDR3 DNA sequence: TGTGCCAGCAGCCCCGTCCTAGCGGTTAACAATGAGCAGTTCTTC. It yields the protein CASSPVLAVNNEQFF.

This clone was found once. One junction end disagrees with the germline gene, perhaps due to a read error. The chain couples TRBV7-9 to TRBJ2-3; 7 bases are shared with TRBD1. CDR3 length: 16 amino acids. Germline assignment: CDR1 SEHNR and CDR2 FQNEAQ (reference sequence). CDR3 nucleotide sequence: TGTTCCAGCAGCTCCATCGGACAGGCAGTCACAGATACGCAGTATTTT. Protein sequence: CSSSSIGQAVTDTQYF.

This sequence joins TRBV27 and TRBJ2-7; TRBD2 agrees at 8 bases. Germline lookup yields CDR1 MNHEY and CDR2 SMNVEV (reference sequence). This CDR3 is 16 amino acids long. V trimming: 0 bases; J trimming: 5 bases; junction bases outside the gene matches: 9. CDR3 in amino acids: CASSLSSGGRSDEQYF. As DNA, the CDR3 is TGTGCCAGCAGTTTATCGAGTGGCGGGAGGTCGGACGAGCAGTACTTC.

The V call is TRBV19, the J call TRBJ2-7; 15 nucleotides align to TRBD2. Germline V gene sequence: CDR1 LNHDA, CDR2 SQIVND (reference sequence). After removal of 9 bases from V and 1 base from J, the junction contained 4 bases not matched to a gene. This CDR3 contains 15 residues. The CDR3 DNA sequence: TGTGCCAGCGGACTAGCGGGAGGGCCTTCCTACGAGCAGTACTTC. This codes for CASGLAGGPSYEQYF.

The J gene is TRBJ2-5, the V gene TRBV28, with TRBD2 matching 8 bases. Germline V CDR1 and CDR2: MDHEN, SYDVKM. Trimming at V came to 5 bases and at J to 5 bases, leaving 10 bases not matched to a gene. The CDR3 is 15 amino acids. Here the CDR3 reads CASSSGSIARETQYF. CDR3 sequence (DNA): TGTGCCAGCAGTAGCGGGAGTATTGCCCGGGAGACCCAGTACTTC.

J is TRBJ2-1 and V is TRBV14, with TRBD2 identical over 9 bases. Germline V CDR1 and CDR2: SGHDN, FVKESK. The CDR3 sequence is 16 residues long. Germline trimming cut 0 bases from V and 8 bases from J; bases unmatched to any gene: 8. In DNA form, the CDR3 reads TGTGCCAGCAGCCAAGATTTCGCTAGCGGGAACTATGAGCAGTTCTTC. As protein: CASSQDFASGNYEQFF.

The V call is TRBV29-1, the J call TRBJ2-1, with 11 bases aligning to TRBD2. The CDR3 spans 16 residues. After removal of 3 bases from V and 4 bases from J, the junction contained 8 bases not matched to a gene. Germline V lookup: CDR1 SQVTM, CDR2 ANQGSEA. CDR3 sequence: CSVDGTSGGSYNEQFF. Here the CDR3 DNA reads TGCAGCGTTGACGGGACTAGCGGAGGGTCATACAATGAGCAGTTCTTC.

The CDR3 is CASSVQGATEAFF. In DNA form, the CDR3 reads TGTGCCAGCAGCGTACAGGGGGCCACTGAAGCTTTCTTT. The V call is TRBV5-5, the J call TRBJ1-1, with 9 bases lining up with TRBD1. The CDR3 sequence is 13 residues long. From germline, CDR1 is SGHKS and CDR2 YYEKEE (reference sequence). V was clipped by 4 bases and J by 4 bases; unmatched bases: 2.

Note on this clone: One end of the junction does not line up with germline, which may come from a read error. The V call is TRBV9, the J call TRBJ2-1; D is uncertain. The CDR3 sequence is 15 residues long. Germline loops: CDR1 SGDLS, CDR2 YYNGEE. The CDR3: CAGSVTVSSYNEQFF. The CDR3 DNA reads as TGTGCCGGCAGCGTCACGGTGAGCTCCTACAATGAGCAGTTCTTC.

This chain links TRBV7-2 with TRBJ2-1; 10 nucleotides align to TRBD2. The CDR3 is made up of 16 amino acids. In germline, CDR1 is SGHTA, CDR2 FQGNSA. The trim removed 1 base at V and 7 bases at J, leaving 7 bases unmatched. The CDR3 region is CASSLGLAGGRNEQFF. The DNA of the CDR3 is TGTGCCAGCAGCTTAGGATTAGCGGGAGGTAGGAATGAGCAGTTCTTC. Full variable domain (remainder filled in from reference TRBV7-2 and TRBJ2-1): GAGVSQSPSNKVTEKGKDVELRCDPISGHTALYWYRQSLGQGLEFLIYFQGNSAPDKSGLPSDRFSAERTGGSVSTLTIQRTQQEDSAVYLCASSLGLAGGRNEQFFGPGTRLTVL.